This passage covers 27 T cell receptor beta chains from one sample sequenced in a study of blood T cell repertoires in COVID-19. Generated by immunoSEQ multiplex PCR, the TCRdb table keeps only in-frame clones and is missing some. Of more than 15,000 clones in the sample, 70% to 90% were seen once. The sequenced sample consisted of peripheral blood. These receptors came from a human donor with active COVID-19. The donor label of this sample is uncertain.

This chain joins TRBV5-6 and TRBJ1-1, with TRBD1 identical over 9 bases. The CDR3 has 16 residues. CDR1 SGHDT and CDR2 YYEEEE come from the germline V gene. The V and J ends lost 6 bases and 5 bases, in that order; junction bases with no gene match: 14. The CDR3 DNA reads as TGTGCCAGCACCATGATGTCGACAGGGGGAGGGACTGAAGCTTTCTTT. Its translation is CASTMMSTGGGTEAFF.

The V and J genes are TRBV29-1 and TRBJ2-6; D not certain. This CDR3 is built from 12 residues. In germline, CDR1 is SQVTM, CDR2 ANQGSEA. V was clipped by 4 bases and J by 10 bases, with 11 bases between them. The CDR3 here is CSVVNSRNVLTF. CDR3 nucleotides: TGCAGCGTTGTGAACAGCCGGAACGTCCTGACTTTC.

The CDR3 spells CSARIRGARFF. DNA for the CDR3: TGCAGTGCTAGAATCAGGGGGGCTAGGTTCTTC. J is TRBJ2-1 and V is TRBV20-1; D is possibly TRBD1 (7 bases). V lost 2 bases and J lost 15, with 14 bases in between. The CDR3 has 11 amino acids. Germline V lookup: CDR1 DFQATT, CDR2 SNEGSKA (reference sequence).

The CDR3 sequence is CASSDISSTDTQYF. DNA for the CDR3: TGTGCCAGCAGTGACATTTCTAGCACAGATACGCAGTATTTT. The chain recombines TRBV27 with TRBJ2-3, with unresolved D. V lost 5 bases and J lost 0, with 9 bases in between. From germline, CDR1 is MNHEY and CDR2 SMNVEV (reference sequence). CDR3 length equals 14 residues.

The V and J genes are TRBV7-2 and TRBJ1-5; D perhaps matches TRBD1 (5 bases). The CDR3 sequence is 16 residues long. CDR1 is SGHTA, CDR2 FQGNSA, per germline. V was cut by 2 bases and J by 3 bases, with 14 bases left in between. The chain's CDR3 is CASSLHPPRVNQPQHF. The CDR3 region has the DNA TGTGCCAGCAGCTTACATCCTCCCAGGGTCAATCAGCCCCAGCATTTT. The whole variable domain, remainder taken from reference TRBV7-2 and TRBJ1-5, is GAGVSQSPSNKVTEKGKDVELRCDPISGHTALYWYRQSLGQGLEFLIYFQGNSAPDKSGLPSDRFSAERTGGSVSTLTIQRTQQEDSAVYLCASSLHPPRVNQPQHFGDGTRLSIL.

The rearrangement links TRBV6-6 to TRBJ2-7; possible D gene TRBD1, 6 bases. The germline V and J ends were trimmed by 5 bases and 4 bases, with 9 bases remaining between them. The CDR3 contains 12 residues. In germline, CDR1 is MNHNY, CDR2 SVGAGI (reference sequence). CDR3 in DNA: TGTGCCAGCAGTCAACAGGGTTACGAGCAGTACTTC. Translated, it gives CASSQQGYEQYF.

The J gene is TRBJ1-5, the V gene TRBV12-3 or TRBV12-4; a weak D match, TRBD1 (6 bases). V lost 8 bases and J 10 bases, leaving 12 bases between the germline ends. The length of the CDR3 is 11 residues. CDR3 nucleotides: TGTGCCAGCGGTCGAGGGACACCCCAGCATTTT. Encoded protein: CASGRGTPQHF.

The V and J genes are TRBV19 and TRBJ2-2; TRBD1 matches at 10 bases. The trim removed 8 bases at V and 6 bases at J, leaving 6 bases unmatched. This CDR3 has 14 amino acids. The germline gives CDR1 LNHDA, CDR2 SQIVND (reference sequence). The CDR3 loop reads CASQRQGASGELFF. The CDR3 nucleotides read TGTGCCAGTCAACGACAGGGGGCCTCCGGGGAGCTGTTTTTT.

This sequence joins TRBV6-5 and TRBJ1-5; no firm D call. The CDR3 covers 12 residues. V was cut by 5 bases and J by 0 bases, with 2 bases left in between. CDR1 MNHEY and CDR2 SVGAGI come from the germline V gene. The CDR3 DNA reads TGTGCCAGCAGTCATAGCAATCAGCCCCAGCATTTT. Translation gives CASSHSNQPQHF.

This chain links TRBV7-9 with TRBJ1-2; the match to TRBD1 covers 9 bases. After removal of 5 bases from V and 8 bases from J, the junction contained 6 bases not matched to a gene. This CDR3 has 13 amino acids. Germline-derived CDR1 and CDR2 are SEHNR and FQNEAQ (reference sequence). The CDR3 region is CASSPRQGDGYTF. CDR3 in DNA: TGTGCCAGCAGCCCCAGACAGGGGGACGGCTACACCTTC.

To note about this clone: One end of the junction fails to match germline, which may point to a read error. The chain joins TRBV7-7 to TRBJ2-3, with TRBD2 matching 8 bases. Looked up from germline, CDR1 is SSHAT and CDR2 is FNYEAQ (reference sequence). CDR3 size: 14 residues. The CDR3 here is CASSPSSGGGTQYF. The DNA for the CDR3 is TGTGCTAGCAGCCCTTCAAGCGGGGGAGGAACGCAGTATTTT.

V gene TRBV9 combines with J gene TRBJ1-1, with D perhaps matching TRBD1 (6 bases). V was clipped by 0 bases and J by 11 bases, with 14 bases between them. The CDR3 is 13 amino acids. The germline V gene encodes CDR1 SGDLS and CDR2 YYNGEE. CDR3 sequence reads: CASSVVEDSRAFF. The CDR3 region has the DNA TGTGCCAGCAGCGTAGTCGAGGACAGCCGGGCTTTCTTT.

The chain uses TRBV5-1 and TRBJ2-7; 9 positions agree with TRBD1. V shed 0 bases and J 4 bases; nucleotides not matched to a gene: 2. Germline lookup yields CDR1 SGHRS and CDR2 YFSETQ. There are 14 residues in the CDR3. Here the CDR3 reads CASSLDRGRYEQYF. CDR3 coding DNA: TGCGCCAGCAGCTTGGACAGGGGGCGATACGAGCAGTACTTC. Complete variable domain (other parts from reference TRBV5-1 and TRBJ2-7): KAGVTQTPRYLIKTRGQQVTLSCSPISGHRSVSWYQQTPGQGLQFLFEYFSETQRNKGNFPGRFSGRQFSNSRSEMNVSTLELGDSALYLCASSLDRGRYEQYFGPGTRLTVT.

The genes are TRBV7-2 and TRBJ2-2; 7 bases line up with TRBD1. J gave up 0 bases and V 1 base, and 5 bases lay outside the gene matches. The CDR3 totals 17 residues. CDR1 SGHTA and CDR2 FQGNSA come from the germline V gene. The CDR3 nucleotides read TGTGCCAGCAGCTTAGATAGGGGGCCCTCGAACACCGGGGAGCTGTTTTTT. Its translation: CASSLDRGPSNTGELFF.

The chain has TRBV3-1 (or the pseudogene TRBV3-2) and TRBJ2-1; possible D gene TRBD2, 5 bases. V lost 2 bases to trimming and J lost 0 bases, with 8 bases between them. Per the germline V gene, CDR1 is LGHDT and CDR2 is YNNKEL (reference sequence). CDR3 length: 15 residues. CDR3 DNA: TGTGCCAGCAGCCAACGGGGAGTCTCCTACAATGAGCAGTTCTTC. This codes for CASSQRGVSYNEQFF.

As DNA, the CDR3 is TGTGCTAGTGGACCGGGACAGGGGGTTGGTGAGCAGTTCTTC. Encoded protein: CASGPGQGVGEQFF. This chain joins TRBV12-5 and TRBJ2-1, with 11 bases aligning to TRBD1. CDR1 and CDR2 (germline): LGHNT, FRNRAP. The V and J ends lost 6 bases and 9 bases, in that order; junction bases with no gene match: 7. This CDR3 spans 14 amino acids. Full variable domain (outside the CDR3, taken from reference TRBV12-5 and TRBJ2-1): DARVTQTPRHKVTEMGQEVTMRCQPILGHNTVFWYRQTMMQGLELLAYFRNRAPLDDSGMPKDRFSAEMPDATLATLKIQPSEPRDSAVYFCASGPGQGVGEQFFGPGTRLTVL.

The rearrangement uses TRBV6-5 and TRBJ1-5; TRBD1 might be the D (6 bases). Trimming stripped 0 bases from V and 1 base from J, with 10 bases between. The germline V gene has CDR1 MNHEY and CDR2 SVGAGI. This CDR3 is built from 16 residues. The CDR3 sequence: CASSYSGGRSNQPQHF. DNA for the CDR3: TGTGCCAGCAGTTACTCAGGGGGACGGAGCAATCAGCCCCAGCATTTT.

Comments on this clone: Relative to the germline gene, one junction end is altered; a read error may explain this. The rearrangement uses TRBV6-1 and TRBJ1-2; 7 nucleotides line up with TRBD1. Germline loops: CDR1 MNHNS, CDR2 SASEGT. CDR3 length: 14 amino acids. CDR3 sequence: CASREGGAGYGYTF. The CDR3 nucleotides read TGTGCCAGCAGGGAAGGGGGCGCCGGCTATGGCTACACCTTC.

This chain joins TRBV18 and TRBJ2-5; tentatively, D is TRBD2 (7 bases). This CDR3 region has 15 residues. Germline loops: CDR1 KGHSH, CDR2 LQKENI. With 2 bases removed from V and 3 bases from J, the gap between germline ends came to 13 bases. CDR3 amino acids: CASSPVLGGEETQYF. CDR3 bases: TGTGCCAGCTCACCAGTCCTAGGGGGGGAAGAGACCCAGTACTTC. Filled out from reference TRBV18 and TRBJ2-5, the complete variable domain reads NAGVMQNPRHLVRRRGQEARLRCSPMKGHSHVYWYRQLPEEGLKFMVYLQKENIIDESGMPKERFSAEFPKEGPSILRIQQVVRGDSAAYFCASSPVLGGEETQYFGPGTRLLVL.

The CDR3 is CASSPGQGINTEAFF. DNA of the CDR3: TGTGCCAGCTCACCTGGCCAGGGCATTAACACTGAAGCTTTCTTT. The chain has TRBV18 and TRBJ1-1; TRBD1 might be the D (5 bases). Germline V gene data show CDR1 as KGHSH and CDR2 as LQKENI. This CDR3 has 15 amino acids. V was clipped by 3 bases and J by 2 bases, with 13 bases between them.

V gene TRBV18 combines with J gene TRBJ1-4, with 7 positions matching TRBD1. Looked up from germline, CDR1 is KGHSH and CDR2 is LQKENI. The CDR3 has 13 amino acids. With V trimmed by 3 bases and J by 7 bases, 2 bases remained unmatched. This CDR3 reads CASSPRDSEKLFF. The CDR3 region has the DNA TGTGCCAGCTCACCCCGGGACAGTGAAAAACTGTTTTTT. The variable domain in full, completed from reference TRBV18 and TRBJ1-4, reads NAGVMQNPRHLVRRRGQEARLRCSPMKGHSHVYWYRQLPEEGLKFMVYLQKENIIDESGMPKERFSAEFPKEGPSILRIQQVVRGDSAAYFCASSPRDSEKLFFGSGTQLSVL.

The V call is TRBV3-1 (or the pseudogene TRBV3-2), the J call TRBJ1-1; the D is unclear. The CDR3 is made up of 14 amino acids. Looked up from germline, CDR1 is LGHDT and CDR2 is YNNKEL (reference sequence). Trimming shortened V by 1 base and J by 4 bases, and 10 bases separated the two germline ends. The CDR3 loop is CASSQARGSTEAFF. The CDR3 DNA follows: TGTGCCAGCAGCCAAGCTCGGGGTAGCACTGAAGCTTTCTTT.

V gene TRBV9 combines with J gene TRBJ2-3; TRBD2 is a possible D gene (5 bases). CDR1 and CDR2 (germline): SGDLS, YYNGEE. The V end was cut by 0 bases, the J end by 4 bases, with 12 bases between. The CDR3 is 15 amino acids. CDR3 protein: CASSVVGSGPDTQYF. The CDR3 DNA follows: TGTGCCAGCAGCGTAGTGGGGAGCGGCCCAGATACGCAGTATTTT.

This clone was detected once. The V call is TRBV4-3, the J call TRBJ1-3, with 9 bases fitting TRBD1. Per germline, CDR1 LGHNA and CDR2 YSLEER. J gave up 7 bases and V 0 bases, and 4 bases lay outside the gene matches. The CDR3 is 15 amino acids. The CDR3 DNA follows: TGCGCCAGCAGCCAAGAGGGGACAGGGCGGAACACCATATATTTT. This gives the protein CASSQEGTGRNTIYF.

The table lists this clone with a few counts. This chain connects TRBV6-5 to TRBJ1-2; TRBD1 matches at 8 bases. The CDR3 runs to 15 residues. V was pared by 7 bases and J by 4 bases, with 11 bases of the junction left unmatched. Per the germline V gene, CDR1 is MNHEY and CDR2 is SVGAGI. This CDR3 reads CASTGGTGGLYGYTF. The CDR3 DNA reads TGTGCCAGCACCGGGGGAACAGGGGGGCTCTATGGCTACACCTTC.

This clone is medium-sized in the sample. V gene TRBV7-6 combines with J gene TRBJ2-1; 12 bases agree with TRBD2. The CDR3 has 16 residues. V shed 1 base and J 5 bases; nucleotides not matched to a gene: 3. Looked up from germline, CDR1 is SGHVS and CDR2 is FNYEAQ. In DNA form, the CDR3 reads TGTGCCAGCAGCTTAGTTCCTAGCGGGGGGGACAATGAGCAGTTCTTC. Translation gives CASSLVPSGGDNEQFF.

The V and J genes are TRBV7-9 and TRBJ1-2; TRBD1 matches at 9 bases. Looked up from germline, CDR1 is SEHNR and CDR2 is FQNEAQ (reference sequence). The CDR3 extends over 12 amino acids. V was clipped by 5 bases and J by 9 bases; unmatched bases: 4. CDR3 sequence: CASSVGQGSYTF. Here the CDR3 DNA reads TGTGCCAGCAGCGTCGGACAGGGGAGCTACACCTTC.